A selection of T cell receptor beta chains follows, all from one sample in a study of blood T cell repertoires in COVID-19. The data were produced by immunoSEQ multiplex PCR, yet TCRdb's version contains in-frame clones alone and is incomplete. Among about 39,000 clones, roughly 85% were seen once, and the ten largest hold roughly 9.7%. Sequencing input: peripheral blood. The receptors shown here come from a human donor in a cohort sampled during active COVID-19. Each CDR3 is given with its conserved first and last residue. The D gene is left open where the match is weak. Not every row has a clone size; where given, it reads once, few, many or a size class.

TRBV20-1,NA,NA,TRBJ2-5,TGCAGTGCTAACCGGGAAGAGACCCAGTACTTC,CSANREETQYF
TRBV6-1,TRBD1,NA,TRBJ2-7,TGTGCCAGCAGTGAAAACGAGACAGGGCGATCCTACGAGCAGTACTTC,CASSENETGRSYEQYF
TRBV9,NA,once,TRBJ2-3,TGTGCCAGCAGCGTAGCGGTTGGGCGGGCCCAGGATACGCAGTATTTT,CASSVAVGRAQDTQYF
TRBV11-2,NA,NA,TRBJ1-1,TGTGCCAGCAGCTTAGATCTAATTTCGGGGGGCGCGGACACTGAAGCTTTCTTT,CASSLDLISGGADTEAFF
TRBV4-3,NA,NA,TRBJ1-5,TGCGCCAGCAGCCAAGATTGGCGGAGTCAGCCCCAGCATTTT,CASSQDWRSQPQHF
TRBV28,NA,few,TRBJ1-5,TGTGCCAGCAGTTTAAGAGACGCCCGAGGGAGGCCCCAGCATTTT,CASSLRDARGRPQHF
TRBV2,TRBD2,NA,TRBJ2-3,TGTGCCAGCAGTAAAGGAGCGGGAGTGGCAGATACGCAGTATTTT,CASSKGAGVADTQYF
TRBV19,TRBD1,NA,TRBJ1-2,TGTGCCAGTAGTATTAGGAGACAGGGGATCGATGGCTACACCTTC,CASSIRRQGIDGYTF
TRBV9,NA,NA,TRBJ1-3,TGTGCCAGCAGCGTGAGTCCACAGGACCGCTCTGGAAACACCATATATTTT,CASSVSPQDRSGNTIYF
TRBV11-2,NA,NA,TRBJ1-6,TGTGCCAGCAGCGCAGACAGAGATAATTCACCCCTCCACTTT,CASSADRDNSPLHF